This record covers a single TCR beta chain. Its antigen is still unknown. The length of the CDR3 is 16 residues. Germline V gives CDR1 MDHEN, CDR2 SYDVKM. V lost 0 bases and J lost 5; bases outside the gene matches: 3. These data belong to a study of T cell responses to AZD1222 COVID-19 vaccine. The data were produced by immunoSEQ multiplex PCR, yet TCRdb's version contains in-frame clones alone and is incomplete. The sample has 250,000 to 300,000 clones, approximately 94% seen once; the top ten hold around 0.57%. General study results and limits: Repertoires were collected only later (after the peak T cell response had occurred). Unmutated variant regions reportedly attract nearly half of all spike-specific TCRs.

V gene TRBV28 combines with J gene TRBJ1-5, with TRBD1 matching 11 bases. This sample comprised peripheral blood, obtained 28 days after the second AZD1222 dose. This clonotype was obtained from an adult who received the AZD1222 COVID-19 vaccine. In DNA form, the CDR3 reads TGTGCCAGCAGTTTATGGGACAGGGGGCGAGATCAGCCCCAGCATTTT. This sequence encodes CASSLWDRGRDQPQHF.